These 8 T cell receptor beta chains were all obtained from the same sample, sequenced in a study of T cell changes during pregnancy in multiple sclerosis (dated by TCRdb to the late 2010s). Library creation used the immunoSEQ multiplex PCR assay. The table was pulled from immuneACCESS by TCRdb, which kept in-frame rearrangements only. Such tables lose some clones; where checked, under half of the loss comes from unresolved V genes, and the rest has no known cause. The sample includes 70,000 to 90,000 clones, with over 85% observed a single time. Approximately 0.79% of the sample is in the top ten clones. The sample in question was peripheral blood, obtained in the second trimester of pregnancy. These TCRs come from a female donor in good health, enrolled as a control in a pregnancy study.

The gene calls are TRBV5-1 and TRBJ2-2; D might be TRBD2 (5 bases). This CDR3 spans 15 amino acids. Per germline, CDR1 SGHRS and CDR2 YFSETQ. Trimming removed 4 bases at V and 1 base at J, with 11 bases between. The CDR3 spells CASSKDGENTGELFF. The DNA of the CDR3 is TGCGCCAGCAGCAAGGACGGGGAGAACACCGGGGAGCTGTTTTTT.

The chain is built from TRBV4-3 and TRBJ2-2; D perhaps matches TRBD2 (5 bases). Germline CDR1 reads LGHNA; CDR2 reads YSLEER. V lost 1 base and J 4 bases, leaving 13 bases between the germline ends. This CDR3 is 16 amino acids long. The CDR3 DNA follows: TGCGCCAGCAGCCAAGGAGGCATTCGGGGCACCGGGGAGCTGTTTTTT. Its protein is CASSQGGIRGTGELFF.

V gene TRBV19 combines with J gene TRBJ1-6, with TRBD1 matching over 9 bases. The CDR3 is 13 residues long. V was pared by 7 bases and J by 8 bases, with 3 bases of the junction left unmatched. Germline V lookup: CDR1 LNHDA, CDR2 SQIVND (reference sequence). The CDR3 sequence: CASMDRGYSPLHF. CDR3 sequence (DNA): TGTGCCAGTATGGACAGGGGCTATTCACCCCTCCACTTT.

V and J are TRBV19 and TRBJ2-3; the match to TRBD1 covers 11 bases. Trimming at V came to 6 bases and at J to 6 bases, leaving 14 bases not matched to a gene. This CDR3 is built from 17 residues. In germline, CDR1 is LNHDA, CDR2 SQIVND (reference sequence). The CDR3 region is CASSRMAGTGGTDTQYF. For the CDR3, the DNA is TGTGCCAGTAGCCGTATGGCCGGGACAGGGGGTACGGATACGCAGTATTTT.

The chain combines TRBV27 with TRBJ2-2, with D possibly being TRBD1 (6 bases). Trimming took off 8 bases at V and 4 bases at J, with 14 bases between the two ends. The CDR3 has 14 residues. Germline V lookup: CDR1 MNHEY, CDR2 SMNVEV (reference sequence). CDR3 DNA: TGTGCCAGCCGTGGGGGCAAGAGCACCGGGGAGCTGTTTTTT. Its translation: CASRGGKSTGELFF.

This chain connects TRBV30 to TRBJ1-5; tentatively, D is TRBD1 (5 bases). The CDR3 sequence is 14 residues long. V was pared by 4 bases and J by 1 base, with 11 bases between. Germline V gene lookup returns CDR1 GTSNPN and CDR2 SVGIG (reference sequence). The CDR3 loop is CAWTLAGSNQPQHF. Here the CDR3 DNA reads TGTGCCTGGACCCTTGCAGGGAGCAATCAGCCCCAGCATTTT.

The V call is TRBV7-8, the J call TRBJ2-3, with D perhaps TRBD2 (6 bases). The CDR3 loop spans 16 amino acids. The germline gives CDR1 SGHVS, CDR2 FQNEAQ. The V gene lost 2 bases and the J gene lost 0 bases, with 12 bases spanning the gap. The chain's CDR3 is CASSLRLGTSTDTQYF. The CDR3 DNA reads TGTGCCAGCAGCTTAAGACTGGGGACTAGCACAGATACGCAGTATTTT.

The chain recombines TRBV19 with TRBJ1-6; D ambiguous. The CDR3 totals 16 residues. Trimming shortened V by 6 bases and J by 5 bases, and 17 bases separated the two germline ends. Germline assignment: CDR1 LNHDA and CDR2 SQIVND (reference sequence). DNA for the CDR3: TGTGCCAGTAGCCCCATGGTGAACACCCATAATTCACCCCTCCACTTT. This gives the protein CASSPMVNTHNSPLHF.